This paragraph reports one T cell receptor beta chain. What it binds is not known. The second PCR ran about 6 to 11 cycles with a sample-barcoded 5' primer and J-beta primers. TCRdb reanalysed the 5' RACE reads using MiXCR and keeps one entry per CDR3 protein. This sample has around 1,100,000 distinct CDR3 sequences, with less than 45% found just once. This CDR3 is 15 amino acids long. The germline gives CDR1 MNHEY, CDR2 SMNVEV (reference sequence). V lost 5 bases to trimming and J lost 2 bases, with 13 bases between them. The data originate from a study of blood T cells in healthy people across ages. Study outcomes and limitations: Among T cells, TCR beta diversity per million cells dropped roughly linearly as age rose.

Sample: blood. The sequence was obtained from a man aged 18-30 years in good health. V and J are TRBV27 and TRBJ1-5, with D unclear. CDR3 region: CASSPETSGNQPQHF. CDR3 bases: TGTGCCAGCAGTCCCGAAACCAGTGGCAATCAGCCCCAGCATTTT.